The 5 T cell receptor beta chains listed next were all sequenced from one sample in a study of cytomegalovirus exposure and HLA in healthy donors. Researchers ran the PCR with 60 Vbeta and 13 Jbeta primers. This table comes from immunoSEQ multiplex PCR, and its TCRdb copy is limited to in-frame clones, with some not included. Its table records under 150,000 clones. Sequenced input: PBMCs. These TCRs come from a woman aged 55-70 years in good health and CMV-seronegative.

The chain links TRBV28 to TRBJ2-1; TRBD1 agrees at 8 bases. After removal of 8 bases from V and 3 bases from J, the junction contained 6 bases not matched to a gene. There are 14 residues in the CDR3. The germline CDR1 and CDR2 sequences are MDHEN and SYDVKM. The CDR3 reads CASRGRGRYNEQFF. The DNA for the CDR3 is TGTGCCAGCCGAGGCAGGGGGCGCTACAATGAGCAGTTCTTC.

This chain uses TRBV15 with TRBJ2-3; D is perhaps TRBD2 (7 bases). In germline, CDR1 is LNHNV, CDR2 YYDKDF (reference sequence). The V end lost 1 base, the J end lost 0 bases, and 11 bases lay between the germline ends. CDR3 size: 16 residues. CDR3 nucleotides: TGTGCCACCAGCAGAGGCGGGGGACACAGCACAGATACGCAGTATTTT. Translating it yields CATSRGGGHSTDTQYF.

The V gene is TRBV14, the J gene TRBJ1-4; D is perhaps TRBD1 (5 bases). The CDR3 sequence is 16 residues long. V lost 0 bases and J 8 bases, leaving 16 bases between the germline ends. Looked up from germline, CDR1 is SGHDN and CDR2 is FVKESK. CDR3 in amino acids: CASSQDLGGVGEKLFF. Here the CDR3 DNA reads TGTGCCAGCAGCCAAGATCTCGGAGGGGTAGGAGAAAAACTGTTTTTT.

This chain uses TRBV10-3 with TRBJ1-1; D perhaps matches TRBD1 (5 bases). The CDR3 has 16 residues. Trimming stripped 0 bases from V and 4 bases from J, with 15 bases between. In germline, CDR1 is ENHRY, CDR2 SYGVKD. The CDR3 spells CAISESRGGRGTEAFF. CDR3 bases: TGTGCCATCAGTGAGTCGAGGGGAGGTCGGGGCACTGAAGCTTTCTTT.

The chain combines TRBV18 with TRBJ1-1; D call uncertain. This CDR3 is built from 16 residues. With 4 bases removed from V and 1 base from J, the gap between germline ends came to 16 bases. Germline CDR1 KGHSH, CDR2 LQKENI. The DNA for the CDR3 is TGTGCCAGCTCACAACTAGGCGGAGGCTCGAACACTGAAGCTTTCTTT. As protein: CASSQLGGGSNTEAFF.